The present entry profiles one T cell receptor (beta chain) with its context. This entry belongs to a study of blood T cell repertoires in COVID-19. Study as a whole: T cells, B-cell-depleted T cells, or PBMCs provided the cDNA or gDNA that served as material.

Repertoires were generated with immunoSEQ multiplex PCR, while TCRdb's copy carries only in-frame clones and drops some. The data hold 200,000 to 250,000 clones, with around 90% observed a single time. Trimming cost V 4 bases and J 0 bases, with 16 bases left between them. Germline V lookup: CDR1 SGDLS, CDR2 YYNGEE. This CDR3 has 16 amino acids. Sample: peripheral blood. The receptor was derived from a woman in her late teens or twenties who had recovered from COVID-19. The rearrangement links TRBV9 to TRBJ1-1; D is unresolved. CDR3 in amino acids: CASSQAPPGMNTEAFF. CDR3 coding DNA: TGTGCCAGCAGCCAGGCCCCCCCAGGCATGAACACTGAAGCTTTCTTT.